The 9 T cell receptor beta chains in this list originate from one sample, sequenced in a study of T cell responses to AZD1222 COVID-19 vaccine. The method was immunoSEQ multiplex PCR; TCRdb's version includes in-frame clones alone and lacks a portion of them. This sample has 200,000 or so clones, with 85% to 90% found just once. The sample was peripheral blood, taken on day 0 of AZD1222 vaccination. The origin of the receptors is an adult in good health.

The rearrangement joins TRBV5-6 to TRBJ1-2, with D uncertain. CDR1 is SGHDT and CDR2 is YYEEEE in the germline V gene. V was shortened by 3 bases and J by 7 bases, with 10 bases between the two germline ends. This CDR3 is built from 12 residues. The CDR3 loop reads CASSYLYSGYTF. The CDR3 DNA is TGTGCCAGCAGCTACCTTTACAGTGGCTACACCTTC.

This clone was detected only once. This chain uses TRBV3-1 (or the pseudogene TRBV3-2) with TRBJ2-2, with D uncertain. CDR3 length: 13 residues. Per the germline V gene, CDR1 is LGHDT and CDR2 is YNNKEL (reference sequence). V dropped 1 base and J dropped 6 bases, with 6 bases sitting between them. The CDR3 loop reads CASSQGGPGELFF. CDR3 in DNA: TGTGCCAGCAGCCAAGGAGGTCCCGGGGAGCTGTTTTTT.

This clone has only one observation. The chain uses TRBV27 and TRBJ2-5, with D hard to call. V lost 6 bases and J 3 bases, leaving 11 bases between the germline ends. Germline CDR1 MNHEY, CDR2 SMNVEV (reference sequence). This CDR3 is 13 amino acids long. Here the CDR3 reads CASRSMGKETQYF. For the CDR3, the DNA is TGTGCCAGCAGATCCATGGGTAAAGAGACCCAGTACTTC.

The CDR3 loop reads CASSFLTSGGGNEQFF. CDR3 DNA: TGTGCCAGCAGCTTTCTTACTAGCGGGGGTGGCAATGAGCAGTTCTTC. This chain connects TRBV7-8 to TRBJ2-1; 11 bases agree with TRBD2. V dropped 3 bases and J dropped 6; count of bases not matched to a gene: 7. Germline values: CDR1 SGHVS, CDR2 FQNEAQ. This CDR3 has 16 residues.

This chain connects TRBV10-1 to TRBJ1-2; no clear D gene. The germline gives CDR1 WNHNN, CDR2 SYGVQD (reference sequence). V gave up 6 bases and J gave up 4 bases, with 12 bases separating them. There are 13 residues in the CDR3. The CDR3 coding sequence is TGCGCCAGCAGCTCAAACAGTGCCTATGGCTACACCTTC. Translated: CASSSNSAYGYTF.

The J gene is TRBJ2-5, the V gene TRBV6-5, with 12 positions matching TRBD2. Germline CDR1 is MNHEY and CDR2 is SVGAGI. V lost 7 bases to trimming and J lost 5 bases; unmatched junction nucleotides: 8. The CDR3 contains 15 residues. CDR3 DNA: TGTGCCAGCAACGGACTAGCGGGGCGTGGGGAGACCCAGTACTTC. Its translation is CASNGLAGRGETQYF.

This clone was seen only a few times. The rearrangement links TRBV7-6 to TRBJ2-3; 7 nucleotides line up with TRBD1. The CDR3 has 15 amino acids. Per germline, CDR1 SGHVS and CDR2 FNYEAQ. Trimming took 1 base from V and 8 from J; bases not matched to a gene: 9. The CDR3 DNA sequence: TGTGCCAGCAGCTTAGAGGGCAGGGGGTTTGGTACGCAGTATTTT. As protein: CASSLEGRGFGTQYF.

The rearrangement links TRBV11-3 to TRBJ1-2; no clear D. Between the trimmed V and J ends, which lost 5 bases and 8 bases, there was a span of 18 bases. Per the germline V gene, CDR1 is SGHNT and CDR2 is YENEEA. The CDR3 loop spans 14 amino acids. CDR3 sequence reads: CASSRTSDAAGYTF. In nucleotides, the CDR3 is TGTGCCAGCAGCAGGACCTCGGACGCCGCGGGCTACACCTTC.

This chain connects TRBV5-1 to TRBJ2-7, with D possibly being TRBD2 (5 bases). V was trimmed by 0 bases and J by 1 base, leaving 11 bases between them. CDR1 and CDR2 from the germline V gene are SGHRS and YFSETQ. The CDR3 has 15 residues. CDR3 protein: CASSLEPSQSYEQYF. The CDR3 DNA reads TGCGCCAGCAGCTTGGAACCTAGCCAGTCCTACGAGCAGTACTTC.